This section outlines one T cell receptor (beta chain) sequence together with its context. V lost 4 bases, J lost 8 bases, and 17 bases lay in between. CDR1 and CDR2 (germline): SGHAT, FQNNGV. CDR3 length: 14 amino acids. The sample originates from a study of blood T cell repertoires in COVID-19. Across the whole study: The study drew acute and convalescent COVID-19 samples from the United States, Italy and Spain.

This table comes from immunoSEQ multiplex PCR, and its TCRdb copy is limited to in-frame clones, with some not included. The profile shows tens of thousands of clones, about four fifths of them singletons. This TCR came from a man aged 50 to 59 with active COVID-19. The rearrangement joins TRBV11-2 to TRBJ1-2, with D perhaps matching TRBD1 (6 bases). Material: peripheral blood. Here the CDR3 DNA reads TGTGCCAGCAGCTCCACCCGCCACAGGGCCGGCTACACCTTC. Protein: CASSSTRHRAGYTF.